The present T cell receptor (beta chain) was sequenced within a study of shared clonotypes between healthy human individuals. Comments on this clone: A far larger clone differs by one base, so this is likely a read error.

Generated by immunoSEQ multiplex PCR, the TCRdb table keeps only in-frame clones and is missing some. The profile shows some 500,000 clones, over 60% of them singletons. CDR3 length equals 12 residues. Trimming removed 2 bases at V and 9 bases at J, with 11 bases between. From germline, CDR1 is KGHSH and CDR2 LQKENI. Sample: PBMCs. The rearrangement uses TRBV18 and TRBJ2-7; the D gene is possibly TRBD2 (6 bases). The clonotype originates from a woman aged 40 to 49 in good health. Some clones in this sample may be carry-over from other donors' samples. This CDR3 reads CASSPSGEGQYF. In nucleotides, the CDR3 is TGTGCCAGCTCACCATCGGGAGAAGGGCAGTACTTC.